This T cell receptor (beta chain) appears in the sequencing data of a study of blood T cell repertoires in COVID-19 (dated by TCRdb to 2020 to 2022). Background on the whole study: Samples covering the acute and convalescent phases of COVID-19 were provided by collaborators in the United States, Italy and Spain. Subjects who had been exposed to COVID-19, were actively infected with it, or had recovered from it provided the deeply sampled blood TCRbeta repertoires that made up the dataset. The material from the prospective study consisted of cDNA or gDNA derived from T cells, B-cell-depleted T cells, or PBMCs. Sample metadata almost always included a de-identified subject ID, COVID-19 status, age in years and sex. Where available, HLA class I and class II types were taken from metadata supplied by the sample provider and were not determined by assay-based typing. The repertoires were made available in a free public database intended to serve as a resource for research on the immune response to SARS-CoV-2. Samples were obtained from the ongoing ImmuneRACE study (first 160 participants) and from about 1,300 subjects provided by 6 global collaborators. Overall results and qualifications from the work: The amount of clinical and demographic metadata varied by source and participant and was provided uncurated.

Concerning this clone itself: What antigen it recognizes has not been identified. Base-call qualities are not available, and no considerably larger clone is one nucleotide away.

The immunoSEQ Assay, a bias-controlled multiplex PCR, was used to amplify TCRbeta CDR3 regions from genomic DNA. Turning to the authors' computational methods: The number of nucleated cells in each sample was estimated from the amplification of reference gene primers within the assay. To quantify the absolute abundance of each unique TCRbeta CDR3 rearrangement, sequence reads were collapsed and filtered. Productive Simpson clonality was computed per sample as the square root of Simpson's diversity index over productive rearrangements. In its TCRdb copy, this immuneACCESS table keeps in-frame sequences only and misses some clones. Where compared with another copy, unresolved V genes explain less than half of these, and the others have no known cause. That table supplies the V and J calls and clone size; D and trimming were determined from the DNA. The sample records 200,000 to 250,000 clones, 70% to 85% of which are singletons. In total, the top ten clones hold less than 2% of the sample.

In the prospective study, participants were about 18 to 95 years old, resided in about two dozen geographic areas of the United States, and were enrolled through a virtual design. Cohort assignment in the prospective study relied on participant-reported clinical history from a screening survey and a study questionnaire. Recovered participants in ImmuneRACE Cohort 3 were defined by two consecutive negative NP/OP PCR tests, clearance by a healthcare professional, or resolution of symptoms. In the prospective study, whole blood, serum and a nasopharyngeal or oropharyngeal swab were collected from each participant by mobile phlebotomists. Participants in the prospective study had the option to provide additional blood draws and questionnaires over an approximately 2-month period. Before DNA extraction, prospective study blood samples were shipped either frozen or at room temperature. V ends up 7 bases short and J 7 bases short, with an unmatched junction base count of 19. Sequences SNHLY (CDR1) and FYNNEI (CDR2) are obtained from the germline V gene. Its CDR3 holds 17 amino acids, cysteine through phenylalanine. Only the CDR3 portion is preserved as DNA: 51 bases, with reading frame beginning at the first base.

Sequences were obtained from PBMCs or T cells enriched from blood (not recorded which). The chain couples TRBV2 to TRBJ1-2; 9 bases in the junction line up with TRBD1. This clonotype was sampled from a man aged 55 to 69 who had recovered from COVID-19. CDR3 protein: CASTKLAGGTGGGGYTF. The DNA sequence is TGTGCCAGCACGAAGTTAGCGGGTGGCACAGGGGGCGGTGGCTACACCTTC. Extended through the reference TRBV2 and TRBJ1-2 proteins, this CDR3 yields the full variable domain: EPEVTQTPSHQVTQMGQEVILRCVPISNHLYFYWYRQILGQKVEFLVSFYNNEISEKSEIFDDQFSVERPDGSNFTLKIRSTKLEDSAMYFCASTKLAGGTGGGGYTFGSGTRLTVV.